This T cell receptor beta chain was obtained from a study of low-dose radiotherapy and immunotherapy resistance in tumors. Across the study: Each fraction for Cohort 1 was 0.5 Gy, given every 2 weeks, and the total came to 6.5 Gy. The study gave Cohort 2 1 Gy per fraction every two weeks, totaling 13 Gy over 26 weeks.

The sample's time point: after trial treatment. Sample treatment: LDRT plus nivolumab, ipilimumab, low-dose cyclophosphamide and aspirin (RACIN trial). Donors received nivolumab, ipilimumab, aspirin, low-dose cyclophosphamide and low-dose radiotherapy. Eligibility required advanced solid tumors lacking tumor-infiltrating lymphocytes. The CDR3 totals 14 residues. V shed 0 bases, J shed 10 bases, and the junction held 0 bases outside the gene matches. CDR1 and CDR2 (germline): SGHRS, YFSETQ. Gene-specific TRAV and TRBV primers were used for first-strand cDNA, covering alpha and beta chains. The PCR that amplified TCRs ran for 20 cycles, relying on a constant-region primer and a V-primer adapter. Each CDR3 protein gets one entry after TCRdb re-called the reads with MiXCR. This table holds roughly 100,000 distinct CDR3 sequences, less than 25% found once.

The chain carries TRBV5-1 and TRBJ2-1; 14 nucleotides line up with TRBD2. The sequencing here drew on PBMCs, taken after low-dose radiotherapy plus immunotherapy. This clonotype was obtained from a male donor with prostate cancer. The CDR3 coding sequence is TGCGCCAGCAGCTTGGGACTAGCGGGGGGGGAGCAGTTCTTC. Translation gives CASSLGLAGGEQFF.